These 7 T cell receptor beta chains came from one sample sequenced in a study of CD8+ T cells in alopecia areata. In each case, RNA was isolated and then reverse transcribed into cDNA as the sequencing template. Repertoires were generated with immunoSEQ multiplex PCR, while TCRdb's copy carries only in-frame clones and drops some. The sample has some 200,000 clones, less than 45% seen once. Documented treatment: oral pan-JAK inhibitor, 5-10 mg twice daily. This specimen consisted of CD4+ T cells sorted from blood, obtained at approximately week 37, from a patient treated with tofacitinib. Receptors originate from a human donor with alopecia areata.

The chain has TRBV6-6 and TRBJ1-5, with D hard to call. The CDR3 spans 12 residues. Germline lookup yields CDR1 MNHNY and CDR2 SVGAGI (reference sequence). V was cut by 6 bases and J by 4 bases, with 7 bases left in between. DNA for the CDR3: TGTGCCAGCAGAAACTTTAATCAGCCCCAGCATTTT. Encoded protein: CASRNFNQPQHF.

For the CDR3, the DNA is TGTGCCTGGGGTAGCGGGAGGGCCGCAGATGAGCAGTTCTTC. This encodes CAWGSGRAADEQFF. The chain combines TRBV30 with TRBJ2-1; 11 bases align to TRBD2. V lost 5 bases to trimming and J lost 8 bases; unmatched junction nucleotides: 8. Looked up from germline, CDR1 is GTSNPN and CDR2 is SVGIG (reference sequence). The CDR3 totals 14 residues.

The rearrangement uses TRBV4-1 and TRBJ2-5; 12 bases align to TRBD2. Trimming took 3 bases from V and 5 from J; bases not matched to a gene: 7. The CDR3 loop spans 16 amino acids. Germline lookup yields CDR1 MGHRA and CDR2 YSYEKL. This CDR3 is CASSHPLAGGPETQYF. DNA for the CDR3: TGCGCCAGCAGCCATCCCCTAGCGGGAGGGCCGGAGACCCAGTACTTC.

The chain recombines TRBV6-5 with TRBJ2-2; unclear D gene. The CDR3 length is 15 residues. Germline assignment: CDR1 MNHEY and CDR2 SVGAGI. V shed 2 bases and J shed 2 bases, with 9 bases lying between them. The DNA for the CDR3 is TGTGCCAGCAGTTACGGTTGGGCAAACACCGGGGAGCTGTTTTTT. This gives the protein CASSYGWANTGELFF.

The chain uses TRBV5-1 and TRBJ2-2; 7 nucleotides match TRBD1. The CDR3 loop spans 16 amino acids. Trimming at V came to 4 bases and at J to 4 bases, leaving 10 bases not matched to a gene. The germline gives CDR1 SGHRS, CDR2 YFSETQ. The CDR3 DNA reads as TGCGCCAGCAGCCCCCAGACAGGGACAATCACCGGGGAGCTGTTTTTT. Amino acid sequence: CASSPQTGTITGELFF.

J is TRBJ2-7 and V is TRBV5-1; 7 nucleotides agree with TRBD2. The length of the CDR3 is 13 residues. Unmatched junction bases numbered 3, after V lost 0 bases and J lost 6 bases. Germline V CDR1 and CDR2: SGHRS, YFSETQ. CDR3 in amino acids: CASSLAGRPEQYF. The CDR3, as DNA: TGCGCCAGCAGCTTGGCCGGGAGGCCCGAGCAGTACTTC.

The chain combines TRBV7-2 with TRBJ2-7; TRBD1 might be the D (5 bases). With 3 bases removed from V and 5 bases from J, the gap between germline ends came to 11 bases. The CDR3 is 13 residues long. Per the germline V gene, CDR1 is SGHTA and CDR2 is FQGNSA. This CDR3 is CASSLSRADEQYF. CDR3 coding DNA: TGTGCCAGCAGCTTGTCCAGGGCCGACGAGCAGTACTTC.